These T cell receptor beta chains were read from a single sample in a study of a mutant IDH1 vaccine in newly diagnosed glioma. Assay used: immunoSEQ multiplex PCR; TCRdb lists only in-frame clones, some missing. Of approximately 70,000 clones in the sample, approximately 84% are singletons; the top ten hold roughly 14%. Their recognized antigens are unknown. The starting material was PBMCs, obtained from a glioma patient whose treatment included an IDH1 peptide vaccine. The source is a man aged 18-30 years with glioma. CDR3s include the opening cysteine and the closing phenylalanine or tryptophan. The D gene is left open where the match is weak. Where a row states a size, it is once, few, many or the class of an expanded clone; other rows omit it.

d_call: .
v_call: TRBV7-2
j_call: TRBJ1-1
clone_size: .
cdr3_nt: TGTGCCAGCCGGGGGGCGCAGGGCACTGAAGCTTTCTTT
cdr3_aa: CASRGAQGTEAFF

d_call: .
v_call: TRBV5-4
j_call: TRBJ2-2
clone_size: .
cdr3_nt: TGTGCCAGCAGTTTCCGGACCGGGGAGCTGTTTTTT
cdr3_aa: CASSFRTGELFF

d_call: TRBD2
v_call: TRBV7-9
j_call: TRBJ2-1
clone_size: .
cdr3_nt: TGTGCCAGCAGTGCGGGACTAGGGAATGAGCAGTTCTTC
cdr3_aa: CASSAGLGNEQFF

d_call: .
v_call: TRBV6-5
j_call: TRBJ2-7
clone_size: few
cdr3_nt: TGTGCCAGCAGCGGTGGTTTCTCCTACGAGCAGTACTTC
cdr3_aa: CASSGGFSYEQYF

d_call: .
v_call: TRBV18
j_call: TRBJ1-2
clone_size: .
cdr3_nt: TGTGCCAGCTCACCATATGGGTTAGGCTACACCTTC
cdr3_aa: CASSPYGLGYTF

d_call: .
v_call: TRBV27
j_call: TRBJ1-2
clone_size: .
cdr3_nt: TGTGCCAGCACCCCTTCAGGACGGTCCCATGGCTACACCTTC
cdr3_aa: CASTPSGRSHGYTF

d_call: .
v_call: TRBV11-2
j_call: TRBJ1-1
clone_size: .
cdr3_nt: TGTGCCAGCAGGCCCCCCTACCTGGGGGGCGGTCAGATGAACACTGAAGCTTTCTTT
cdr3_aa: CASRPPYLGGGQMNTEAFF

d_call: .
v_call: TRBV6-5
j_call: TRBJ1-2
clone_size: few
cdr3_nt: TGTGCCAGCAGTCCCTCAGAAGGGGATCCCTACACCTTC
cdr3_aa: CASSPSEGDPYTF

d_call: .
v_call: TRBV7-9
j_call: TRBJ1-4
clone_size: .
cdr3_nt: TGTGCCAGCAGCGTGCTTTTTCGGGACTTTACGAGTGAAAAACTGTTTTTT
cdr3_aa: CASSVLFRDFTSEKLFF

d_call: .
v_call: TRBV10-3
j_call: TRBJ2-3
clone_size: once
cdr3_nt: TGTGCCACCCTTGGCGCTAGCGAAGATACGCAGTATTTT
cdr3_aa: CATLGASEDTQYF

d_call: TRBD2
v_call: TRBV30
j_call: TRBJ2-3
clone_size: .
cdr3_nt: TGTGCCTGGAGTGTAGGGACTAGCGGGGGATGGAGGACGCAGTATTTT
cdr3_aa: CAWSVGTSGGWRTQYF

d_call: TRBD1
v_call: TRBV18
j_call: TRBJ1-5
clone_size: few
cdr3_nt: TGTGCCAGCTCACCCTACGGACAGGGGGCGGCTCAGCCCCAGCATTTT
cdr3_aa: CASSPYGQGAAQPQHF

d_call: .
v_call: TRBV5-6
j_call: TRBJ1-2
clone_size: few
cdr3_nt: TGTGCCAGCAGCTTGAGTAGCGGCTACACCTTC
cdr3_aa: CASSLSSGYTF

d_call: .
v_call: TRBV19
j_call: TRBJ1-5
clone_size: .
cdr3_nt: TGTGCCAGTAGTATAGTCCAATTCGGCAATCAGCCCCAGCATTTT
cdr3_aa: CASSIVQFGNQPQHF

d_call: .
v_call: TRBV7-2
j_call: TRBJ1-1
clone_size: .
cdr3_nt: TGTGCCAGCAGCTCGCACAGGGATTTCCTTGAAGCTTTCTTT
cdr3_aa: CASSSHRDFLEAFF

d_call: .
v_call: TRBV19
j_call: TRBJ2-2
clone_size: .
cdr3_nt: TGTGCCAGTCGCTTGGGAGGGGGTCCCGGGGAGCTGTTTTTT
cdr3_aa: CASRLGGGPGELFF

d_call: .
v_call: TRBV28
j_call: TRBJ2-7
clone_size: .
cdr3_nt: TGTGCCAGCAGTTTATACGGTGGGTCCGAGCAGTACTTC
cdr3_aa: CASSLYGGSEQYF

d_call: .
v_call: TRBV5-6
j_call: TRBJ2-7
clone_size: .
cdr3_nt: TGTGCCAGCAGCTACGGCGGGACAACGGCCTACGAGCAGTACTTC
cdr3_aa: CASSYGGTTAYEQYF

d_call: .
v_call: TRBV9
j_call: TRBJ2-1
clone_size: .
cdr3_nt: TGTGCCAGCAGCGCAGGACGCGGGACCTACAATGAGCAGTTCTTC
cdr3_aa: CASSAGRGTYNEQFF

d_call: .
v_call: TRBV7-2
j_call: TRBJ2-7
clone_size: .
cdr3_nt: TGTGCCAGCAGCCCAGGACCCTACGAGCAGTACTTC
cdr3_aa: CASSPGPYEQYF

d_call: .
v_call: TRBV7-9
j_call: TRBJ2-2
clone_size: few
cdr3_nt: TGTGCCAGCAGCTTAGTGGGGGTCTTCGCCGGGGAGCTGTTTTTT
cdr3_aa: CASSLVGVFAGELFF

d_call: .
v_call: TRBV5-5
j_call: TRBJ1-2
clone_size: .
cdr3_nt: TGTGCCAGCAGCTTGGCCGCAGGGCCCAACTATGGCTACACCTTC
cdr3_aa: CASSLAAGPNYGYTF

d_call: .
v_call: TRBV30
j_call: TRBJ2-1
clone_size: .
cdr3_nt: TGTGCCTGCAGGGGAACCTACAATGAGCAGTTCTTC
cdr3_aa: CACRGTYNEQFF

d_call: .
v_call: TRBV18
j_call: TRBJ1-1
clone_size: few
cdr3_nt: TGTGCCAGCTCACCGGCCCGGTGGAACACTGAAGCTTTCTTT
cdr3_aa: CASSPARWNTEAFF

d_call: TRBD2
v_call: TRBV27
j_call: TRBJ2-7
clone_size: .
cdr3_nt: TGTGCCAGCAGATCGAGGGGACTGCGGGAGGGATCCTACGAGCAGTACTTC
cdr3_aa: CASRSRGLREGSYEQYF

d_call: .
v_call: TRBV29-1
j_call: TRBJ1-1
clone_size: .
cdr3_nt: TGCAGCGTTGCGGGAGGGTTGCCACTCATGAACACTGAAGCTTTCTTT
cdr3_aa: CSVAGGLPLMNTEAFF

d_call: TRBD1
v_call: TRBV9
j_call: TRBJ2-3
clone_size: .
cdr3_nt: TGTGCCAGCAGTGGGACAGGGGTGGCAGATACGCAGTATTTT
cdr3_aa: CASSGTGVADTQYF